The rows below give T cell receptor beta chains drawn from one sample of a study of CD8+CD57+ T cells in acquired aplastic anemia. TCRdb fed the reads into MiXCR, producing one record per CDR3 protein. The data contain some 410,000 distinct CDR3 sequences, about two thirds of them singletons. Material: sorted CD4+, CD8+, or CD8+CD57+ T cells (not recorded which) from PBMCs. The receptors shown here come from a human donor in good health, serving as a control. Each CDR3 is given with its conserved first and last residue. The D gene is left open where the match is weak. Where a row states a size, it is once, few, many or the class of an expanded clone; other rows omit it.

TGCAGTGCGACAACTAGCGGGGGGCAAACTCTTTCCTACGAGCAGTACTTC	CSATTSGGQTLSYEQYF	-	TRBD2	TRBV20-1	TRBJ2-7
TGTGCCAGCAGCTTGGGAGAGGGTGACACTGAAGCTCTCTTT	CASSLGEGDTEALF	-	-	TRBV7-9	TRBJ1-1
TGCGCCAGCAGCTTTGACGGGGGTCCCTACAATGAGCAGTTCTTC	CASSFDGGPYNEQFF	-	-	TRBV5-8	TRBJ2-1
TGTGCCAGCAGCCCCGGGACAGGGGGAGACAAGCAGTACTTC	CASSPGTGGDKQYF	-	TRBD1	TRBV15	TRBJ2-7
TGTGCCAGCAGCTTGGAACGCACAAACACTGAAGCTCCCCAGCATTTT	CASSLERTNTEAPQHF	-	-	TRBV9	TRBJ1-5
TGTGCCAGCAGCCTCGCCCCGGGGACACCCGACTATGGCTACACCTTC	CASSLAPGTPDYGYTF	-	-	TRBV12-3/TRBV12-4	TRBJ1-2
TGTGCCAGCAGCCCAGGGTTGAAGACAGATACGCAGTATTTT	CASSPGLKTDTQYF	-	-	TRBV9	TRBJ2-3
TGTGCCAGCACCAAAACAAACGAGGGGTCTGAAGCTTTCTTT	CASTKTNEGSEAFF	many	-	TRBV7-2	TRBJ1-1
TGTGCCAGCAGCGTAGGAGGGCGGGAGACCAAGTACTTC	CASSVGGRETKYF	-	TRBD2	TRBV9	TRBJ2-5
TGTGCCAGTAGCGGGGCAGGGGACACTGAAGCTTTCTTT	CASSGAGDTEAFF	-	-	TRBV19	TRBJ1-1
TGTGCCAGCACGGGGAGGAGACCCAGTACTAATGAAAAACTGTTTTTT	CASTGRRPSTNEKLFF	few	-	TRBV11-1	TRBJ1-4
TGTGCCAGCAGTTACCGGGACAGGGATGGTGGCTACACCTTC	CASSYRDRDGGYTF	many	TRBD1	TRBV6-5	TRBJ1-2
TGCAGTGCTTCACCTTCCGGGACAGGGGGCTTGTACGAGCAGTACTTC	CSASPSGTGGLYEQYF	-	TRBD1	TRBV20-1	TRBJ2-7
TGTGCCACCAGCCAGAGCTCCTATAATTCACCCCTCCACTTT	CATSQSSYNSPLHF	-	-	TRBV24-1	TRBJ1-6
TGTGCCAGCAGCCCGACAGCCATGACTGAAGCTTTCTTT	CASSPTAMTEAFF	many	-	TRBV14	TRBJ1-1
TGTGCCAGCAGCAAGACGGATTACCAAGAGACCCAGTACTTC	CASSKTDYQETQYF	many	-	TRBV7-8	TRBJ2-5
TGTGCCAGCAGCCATCGCAGGGGGCTGGAGACCCAGTACTTC	CASSHRRGLETQYF	many	TRBD1	TRBV3-1	TRBJ2-5
-	CASSFLAGQGSPLHF	many	-	TRBV27	TRBJ1-6
TGTGCCAGCAGAGGGACAGGACGAGGATATAATTCACCCCTCCACTTT	CASRGTGRGYNSPLHF	many	TRBD1	TRBV6-1	TRBJ1-6
TGTGGCATCACAGGGGGCAGAGGTACGCAGTACTTC	CGITGGRGTQYF	once	TRBD1	TRBV10-3	TRBJ2-5
TGCAGTGCTAGGGATCGGGACACAGGTAGCTATGGCTACACCTTC	CSARDRDTGSYGYTF	-	-	TRBV20-1	TRBJ1-2
TGTGCCAGCACCTCGACAGGGCCCAAAGTCATGCAGTACTTC	CASTSTGPKVMQYF	-	TRBD1	TRBV9	TRBJ2-4
TGTGCCAGCAGCTTAAGGGGAGGTGGGGGAGGTCAGCCCCAGCATTTT	CASSLRGGGGGQPQHF	many	-	TRBV7-8	TRBJ1-5
TGTGCCAGCGGCCGGACAGGGGGCCCCTACGAGCAGTACTTC	CASGRTGGPYEQYF	-	TRBD1	TRBV12-3/TRBV12-4	TRBJ2-7
TGCAGTGCCAGAGAACAGAAAGAAACTGAAGCTTTCTTT	CSAREQKETEAFF	-	-	TRBV20-1	TRBJ1-1
TGTGCCAGCAGCGTCGCCGGGACAGGGGGCCAAAAGAGCCAGTACTTC	CASSVAGTGGQKSQYF	once	TRBD1	TRBV7-3	TRBJ2-5
TGTGCCAGCAGCAAAGAGGTATCTGCAGATATCATATCCTACGAGCAGTACTTC	CASSKEVSADIISYEQYF	-	-	TRBV9	TRBJ2-7
TGCGCCAGCAGCCCCGACCGGGAAAGGTTCTTC	CASSPDRERFF	-	-	TRBV5-1	TRBJ2-1
TGTGCCAGCACCAATGGGTACGAGCAGTACTTC	CASTNGYEQYF	-	-	TRBV6-6	TRBJ2-7
TGTGCCAGCAGCCAGGTAGACACAGATACGCAGGATGCTTTCTTT	CASSQVDTDTQDAFF	-	-	TRBV7-2	TRBJ1-1
TGCAGTGCGAAGGGGGACCTTTGGGACTCAGATACGCAGTATTTT	CSAKGDLWDSDTQYF	-	-	TRBV20-1	TRBJ2-3
TGTGCTAGCAGCCCCGGGGGACAGGGAGGGGAGACCCAGTACTTC	CASSPGGQGGETQYF	-	TRBD1	TRBV5-8	TRBJ2-5
TGTGCCAGCAGCCCACCGCGGGGGGGCCGCAATGAGCAGTTCTTC	CASSPPRGGRNEQFF	many	TRBD2	TRBV12-3/TRBV12-4	TRBJ2-1
TGTGCCACACCCACGGCGTGGGGAGAGACCCAGTACTTC	CATPTAWGETQYF	few	-	TRBV7-6	TRBJ2-5
TGTGCCAGCAGCCTGGCGGCGGGGGAGGGCGGGGAGCTGTTCTTC	CASSLAAGEGGELFF	-	TRBD2	TRBV7-2	TRBJ2-1
TGCAGCGTTGGAGGGGGACTAAACACCGGGGAGCTGTTTTTT	CSVGGGLNTGELFF	-	-	TRBV29-1	TRBJ2-2
TGTGCCAGCACGGTTAGCGGGGGGGAGGTAGATACGCAGTATTTT	CASTVSGGEVDTQYF	-	TRBD2	TRBV5-1	TRBJ2-3
TGCGCCAGCAGCGCCCTAGGGGGGGCGGGGCAGTACTTC	CASSALGGAGQYF	-	-	TRBV5-1	TRBJ2-7
TGTGCCAGCAGCGCTCCGGGACGGGAAATCAATGAGCAGTTCTTC	CASSAPGREINEQFF	many	-	TRBV7-9	TRBJ2-1
TGCGCCAGCGGAAAGCGGGGGGGCGACACCGGGGAGCTGTTTTTC	CASGKRGGDTGELFF	-	TRBD2	TRBV2	TRBJ2-2
TGTGCCAGCAGTAGGACAGGGCAAGAGACCCAGTACTTC	CASSRTGQETQYF	once	TRBD1	TRBV7-9	TRBJ2-5
TGTGCCACCAGTGGCCCACACGGGGTCGAAACGCAGTATTTT	CATSGPHGVETQYF	-	-	TRBV24-1	TRBJ2-3
TGTGCCAGCAGAATCCCAATGGACACTGACGCTTTCTTT	CASRIPMDTDAFF	-	-	TRBV7-9	TRBJ1-1
TGCAGTGCTCAGCACAGGGGGTTGAGCACCGGGGAGCTGTTTTTT	CSAQHRGLSTGELFF	-	TRBD1	TRBV20-1	TRBJ2-2
TGTGCCAGTCTCATGGGGGGGTCGGGGTGGCGTGGGACTGAAGCTTTCTTT	CASLMGGSGWRGTEAFF	-	-	TRBV19	TRBJ1-1
TGTGCCAGCCGCCTAGGTACCTTGCATGGGGACATGTTC	CASRLGTLHGDMF	-	-	TRBV14	TRBJ1-2
TGCGCCAGCAGCTTGACGACGGCCATCCTCAACTATGGCTACACCTTC	CASSLTTAILNYGYTF	-	-	TRBV5-6	TRBJ1-2
TGCGCCAGCAGCTTGGGTTCAACTAATGAAGGAAACACCATATATTTT	CASSLGSTNEGNTIYF	-	-	TRBV5-1	TRBJ1-3
TGCAGTGCTAGGAGCGGGGGGCACCAAGAGACCCAGTACTTC	CSARSGGHQETQYF	few	TRBD2	TRBV20-1	TRBJ2-5
TGCAGCGTTGATGATGACTGGCAAGAGACCCAGTACTTC	CSVDDDWQETQYF	-	-	TRBV29-1	TRBJ2-5
TGTGCCAGCAGTTACTCGGGACAGGGGGCTTTTGGCGGAAACACCATATATTTT	CASSYSGQGAFGGNTIYF	-	TRBD1	TRBV6-6	TRBJ1-3